The 2 T cell receptor beta chains below were found in one sample sequenced in a study of vaccination effects on CD4 cells after COVID-19. With the ViraFEST assay, the study expanded antigen-specific CD4+ T cells using viral peptide pools, then sequenced them. It was after 10 days of culture that CD4+ T cells were isolated. Two-dose vaccination with either BNT162b2 or mRNA-1273 was given to the participants. No antigens are known for them. The protocol was immunoSEQ multiplex PCR, while the TCRdb copy is restricted to in-frame clones and leaves out a portion. In the table there are 25,000 to 35,000 clones, roughly 80% of which are singletons. Sample: CD4+ T cells from PBMCs cultured with SARS-CoV-2 spike peptides, taken after COVID-19 vaccination. These receptors originate from a human donor who received a COVID-19 vaccine. Some clones in this sample may be carry-over from other donors' samples.

CDR3 bases: TGTGCCACCAGCCGCCAGGGCTACGAGCAGTACGTC. This codes for CATSRQGYEQYV. The J gene is TRBJ2-7, the V gene TRBV15; tentative D call: TRBD1 (5 bases). V was cut by 5 bases and J by 3 bases, with 8 bases left in between. CDR1 LNHNV and CDR2 YYDKDF come from the germline V gene (reference sequence). The CDR3 sequence is 12 residues long.

The chain combines TRBV18 with TRBJ1-2, with D maybe TRBD1 (6 bases). V lost 3 bases to trimming and J lost 2 bases, with 22 bases between them. Per germline, CDR1 KGHSH and CDR2 LQKENI. CDR3 length: 18 residues. Here the CDR3 DNA reads TGTGCCAGCTCACCTACCGGGACAAAGGTGCCCTTAAACTATGGCTACACCTTC. This encodes CASSPTGTKVPLNYGYTF.